This entry features one T cell receptor beta chain sequence. What it binds is not known. The PCR used 60 Vbeta and 13 Jbeta primers. Original methodology: A later analysis counted 65 million to 90 million unique TCR beta chains, around 12 million shared. TCRdb's copy holds only in-frame clones and misses some; the assay was immunoSEQ multiplex PCR. The V and J calls and the clone size are those of that table, but D and trimming were determined from the DNA. Here the sample table reports around 48,000 clones. V lost 4 bases and J 8 bases, leaving 17 bases between the germline ends. The CDR3 is made up of 14 amino acids. Germline loops: CDR1 LGHNA, CDR2 YNFKEQ. The data were obtained in a study of cytomegalovirus exposure and HLA in healthy donors. Study-wide findings and caveats: Whilst most TCR sequences proved rare, a subset of public TCRs occurred across many donors.

The genes are TRBV4-2 and TRBJ1-2; D gene ambiguous. The sequence came from a female donor in good health and CMV-seronegative. The specimen was PBMCs. CDR3 residues: CASSRGNGLSGYTF. CDR3 sequence (DNA): TGTGCCAGCAGCCGAGGGAATGGACTGTCCGGCTACACCTTC.